One sample yielded the 17 T cell receptor beta chains listed below, sequenced in a study of blood T cell repertoires in COVID-19. Sequenced by immunoSEQ multiplex PCR; TCRdb stores in-frame clones only, minus some. The sample holds roughly 300,000 clones, 86% seen once. The source material was peripheral blood. These receptors originate from a woman aged 25 to 39 with COVID-19, enrolled during active disease.

J is TRBJ1-3 and V is TRBV2; D call uncertain. This CDR3 comprises 16 residues. CDR1 and CDR2 from the germline V gene are SNHLY and FYNNEI. V lost 5 bases and J lost 0, with 14 bases in between. CDR3: CASSYFTVNSGNTIYF. In nucleotides, the CDR3 is TGTGCCAGCAGTTACTTTACAGTCAACTCTGGAAACACCATATATTTT.

Regarding this clone: A read error may account for a junction end that differs from germline. J is TRBJ2-3 and V is TRBV7-9, with 10 positions matching TRBD2. Germline values: CDR1 SEHNR, CDR2 FQNEAQ (reference sequence). The CDR3 runs to 12 residues. CDR3 region: CASSLEASGGDF. CDR3 bases: TGTGCCAGCAGTCTCGAGGCTAGCGGGGGCGATTTT. The full variable domain, completed using reference TRBV7-9 and TRBJ2-3, is DTGVSQNPRHKITKRGQNVTFRCDPISEHNRLYWYRQTLGQGPEFLTYFQNEAQLEKSRLLSDRFSAERPKGSFSTLEIQRTEQGDSAMYLCASSLEASGGDFGPGTRLTVL.

This clone appeared a single time. The chain combines TRBV27 with TRBJ2-7; maybe TRBD1 (6 bases). Germline CDR1 is MNHEY and CDR2 is SMNVEV (reference sequence). With 5 bases removed from V and 5 bases from J, the gap between germline ends came to 16 bases. The CDR3 runs 14 residues. The CDR3 here is CASSPIWGQNEQYF. CDR3 DNA sequence: TGTGCCAGCAGTCCGATATGGGGACAAAACGAGCAGTACTTC.

CDR3 sequence reads: CASRRGASDNEQFF. CDR3 in DNA: TGTGCCAGCCGGCGGGGGGCTTCTGACAATGAGCAGTTCTTC. V is TRBV3-1 (or the pseudogene TRBV3-2) and J is TRBJ2-1, with 8 bases matching TRBD2. Germline trimming cut 8 bases from V and 5 bases from J; bases unmatched to any gene: 8. Germline values: CDR1 LGHDT, CDR2 YNNKEL (reference sequence). CDR3 size: 14 residues.

The chain recombines TRBV6-5 with TRBJ1-5, with TRBD1 matching over 9 bases. Unmatched junction bases numbered 7, after V lost 5 bases and J lost 5 bases. CDR1 MNHEY and CDR2 SVGAGI come from the germline V gene. This CDR3 comprises 15 residues. This CDR3 reads CASSLSGTGYQPQHF. The DNA for the CDR3 is TGTGCCAGCAGTCTTTCCGGGACAGGGTATCAGCCCCAGCATTTT.

In its sample, this clone was seen once. V usage is TRBV24-1 and J usage is TRBJ1-2, with 8 bases identical to TRBD1. V shed 4 bases and J 8 bases; nucleotides not matched to a gene: 8. There are 14 residues in the CDR3. In germline, CDR1 is KGHDR, CDR2 SFDVKD. The CDR3 loop reads CATSDTGQAGGYTF. CDR3 bases: TGTGCCACCAGTGACACGGGACAGGCTGGGGGCTACACCTTC.

The J gene is TRBJ2-7, the V gene TRBV3-1 (or the pseudogene TRBV3-2), with TRBD1 matching 9 bases. The V and J ends lost 4 bases and 4 bases, in that order; junction bases with no gene match: 2. In germline, CDR1 is LGHDT, CDR2 YNNKEL (reference sequence). This CDR3 has 13 residues. CDR3 loop: CASSRQGGYEQYF. The DNA of the CDR3 is TGTGCCAGCAGCCGACAGGGGGGATACGAGCAGTACTTC.

This chain uses TRBV28 with TRBJ2-7; a weak D match, TRBD2 (6 bases). Trimming shortened V by 5 bases and J by 5 bases, and 19 bases separated the two germline ends. From germline, CDR1 is MDHEN and CDR2 SYDVKM. This CDR3 is built from 15 residues. CDR3 region: CASSPPRTSRHEQYF. The CDR3 region has the DNA TGTGCCAGCAGTCCTCCTCGAACTAGCCGCCACGAGCAGTACTTC.

This chain uses TRBV19 with TRBJ1-6, with no clear D. CDR1 LNHDA and CDR2 SQIVND come from the germline V gene (reference sequence). Trimming pared 3 bases from V and 8 bases from J, leaving 8 bases between. The CDR3 has 13 amino acids. In DNA, the CDR3 is TGTGCCAGTAGTATGGCTGCCTATTCACCCCTCCACTTT. Its translation is CASSMAAYSPLHF.

This sequence joins TRBV10-1 and TRBJ2-1; TRBD2 is a possible D gene (6 bases). The CDR3 runs to 15 residues. Per the germline V gene, CDR1 is WNHNN and CDR2 is SYGVQD (reference sequence). V lost 4 bases and J lost 0, with 10 bases in between. The CDR3 here is CASSGGVRSYNEQFF. The CDR3, as DNA: TGCGCCAGCAGTGGGGGGGTCCGCTCCTACAATGAGCAGTTCTTC.

The V gene is TRBV19, the J gene TRBJ2-1; 7 nucleotides agree with TRBD2. The germline CDR1 and CDR2 sequences are LNHDA and SQIVND (reference sequence). Germline trimming cut 7 bases from V and 2 bases from J; bases unmatched to any gene: 5. CDR3 length equals 14 residues. The CDR3 DNA is TGTGCCAGTAAGCGGGGCCGTACCTACAATGAGCAGTTCTTC. Protein product: CASKRGRTYNEQFF.

This rearrangement joins TRBV5-6 to TRBJ2-3; tentative D call: TRBD2 (6 bases). The V end lost 4 bases, the J end lost 4 bases, and 25 bases lay between the germline ends. The CDR3 is 18 amino acids. Per the germline V gene, CDR1 is SGHDT and CDR2 is YYEEEE. The CDR3 DNA is TGTGCCAGCAGCCCGAATCCCCCTCTAGCGCGTGTGGCAGATACGCAGTATTTT. Protein: CASSPNPPLARVADTQYF.

The V gene is TRBV19, the J gene TRBJ1-3; D might be TRBD1 (5 bases). V lost 3 bases, J lost 1 base, and 7 bases lay in between. Germline V gene sequence: CDR1 LNHDA, CDR2 SQIVND (reference sequence). CDR3 length equals 14 residues. CDR3 DNA sequence: TGTGCCAGTAGTATGCGACAGTCTGGAAACACCATATATTTT. Amino acids: CASSMRQSGNTIYF.

The rearrangement uses TRBV4-1 and TRBJ2-7, with TRBD1 identical over 9 bases. Looked up from germline, CDR1 is MGHRA and CDR2 is YSYEKL. V lost 6 bases and J lost 2; bases outside the gene matches: 11. The CDR3 runs 16 residues. The CDR3 sequence is CASSKGGQGITYEQYF. The CDR3, as DNA: TGCGCCAGCAGTAAGGGGGGACAGGGCATTACCTACGAGCAGTACTTC.

The gene calls are TRBV10-1 and TRBJ1-1, with TRBD1 matching over 8 bases. CDR1 is WNHNN, CDR2 SYGVQD, per germline (reference sequence). Trimming took 4 bases from V and 6 from J; bases not matched to a gene: 4. There are 13 residues in the CDR3. CDR3 bases: TGCGCCAGCAGTGTGGACAGGGACGCTGAAGCTTTCTTT. Translation gives CASSVDRDAEAFF.

The rearrangement joins TRBV6-2 or TRBV6-3 to TRBJ1-2; tentatively, D is TRBD1 (6 bases). Trimming stripped 0 bases from V and 5 bases from J, with 10 bases between. The germline V gene encodes CDR1 MNHEY and CDR2 SVGEGT. The CDR3 is 14 residues long. CDR3 nucleotides: TGTGCCAGCAGTTACTCGCTCACAGGGTATGGCTACACCTTC. It yields the protein CASSYSLTGYGYTF.

This chain uses TRBV29-1 with TRBJ1-2; D gene uncertain. Trimming cost V 0 bases and J 8 bases, with 10 bases left between them. Germline loops: CDR1 SQVTM, CDR2 ANQGSEA. The CDR3 has 12 residues. This chain's CDR3 is CSVEDRNGGYTF. DNA of the CDR3: TGCAGCGTTGAAGATCGGAACGGGGGCTACACCTTC.